Described below is a single TCR beta chain sequence and its context. As yet, its antigen is unknown. The record originates from a study of post-analysis software for immune sequencing data. About the research overall: Disease trajectories encompassed relapsing-remitting, secondary progressive and progressive-relapsing multiple sclerosis. General study results and limits: TRBV5-6, TRBV5-1 and TRBV20-1 were among 4 or 5 TRBV segments more frequent in patients than controls. Compared against controls, patients with multiple sclerosis displayed significantly lower normalized Chao1 diversity. Strong co-clustering by F measure was seen for same-batch samples.

V was cut by 1 base and J by 3 bases, with 15 bases left in between. CDR1 and CDR2 (germline): LGHNA, YSLEER. CDR3 size: 17 residues. The TCR beta cDNA libraries carried unique molecular identifiers. Yield was about 500,000 cDNA molecules from around 1 to 10 million T cells. TCRdb processed the PCR reads anew with MiXCR; each CDR3 protein has one entry. The sample includes around 440,000 distinct CDR3 sequences, roughly 46% of them seen just once. The receptor's source is a girl between 5 and 17 years old with multiple sclerosis. The chain uses TRBV4-3 and TRBJ1-4; D is undetermined. Material for sequencing was blood. The CDR3 is CASSQVGERASNEKLFF. CDR3 DNA: TGCGCCAGCAGCCAAGTGGGAGAGAGGGCTTCTAATGAAAAACTGTTTTTT.